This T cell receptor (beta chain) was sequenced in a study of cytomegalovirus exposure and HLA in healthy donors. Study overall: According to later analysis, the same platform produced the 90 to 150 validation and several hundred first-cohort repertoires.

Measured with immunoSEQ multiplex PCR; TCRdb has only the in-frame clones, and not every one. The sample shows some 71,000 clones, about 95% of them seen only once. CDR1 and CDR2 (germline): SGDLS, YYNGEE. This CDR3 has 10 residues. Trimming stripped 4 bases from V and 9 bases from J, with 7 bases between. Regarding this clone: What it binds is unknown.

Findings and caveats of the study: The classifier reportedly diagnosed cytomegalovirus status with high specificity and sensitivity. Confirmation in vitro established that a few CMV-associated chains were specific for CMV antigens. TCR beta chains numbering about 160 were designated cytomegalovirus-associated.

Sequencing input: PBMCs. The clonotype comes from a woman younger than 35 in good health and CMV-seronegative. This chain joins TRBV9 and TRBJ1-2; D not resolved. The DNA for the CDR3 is TGTGCCAGCAGCTCCGGGAGCTACACCTTC. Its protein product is CASSSGSYTF.